These 15 T cell receptor beta chains originate from one sample sequenced in a study of T cell clones after liver transplantation. TCRdb's table, derived via immunoSEQ multiplex PCR, lists solely in-frame clones and lacks some. This table has tens of thousands of clones, about 80% appearing once. The sequenced sample was CD4+ T cells from blood, obtained 12 months after liver transplant. The receptors originated from a human patient who received a liver transplant. Some T cells may be provided by the graft donor.

V is TRBV6-1 and J is TRBJ1-2; the D gene is possibly TRBD1 (6 bases). Germline-derived CDR1 and CDR2 are MNHNS and SASEGT. This CDR3 contains 15 residues. The V and J ends lost 3 bases and 8 bases respectively, with 19 bases between them. This CDR3 is CASSEIGQGYAGYTF. In nucleotides, the CDR3 is TGTGCCAGCAGTGAGATTGGTCAGGGGTACGCGGGCTACACCTTC.

This clone was recorded a few times. In DNA form, the CDR3 reads TGTGCCAGTAGTATCACGGACAGGGCCACCTACGAGCAGTACTTC. Its protein is CASSITDRATYEQYF. The V gene is TRBV19, the J gene TRBJ2-7; 8 bases agree with TRBD1. CDR1 is LNHDA, CDR2 SQIVND, per germline (reference sequence). This CDR3 has 15 residues. The V gene end was trimmed by 3 bases and the J gene end by 2 bases; junction bases not matched to a gene: 6. The full variable domain, with the rest looked up from reference TRBV19 and TRBJ2-7, is DGGITQSPKYLFRKEGQNVTLSCEQNLNHDAMYWYRQDPGQGLRLIYYSQIVNDFQKGDIAEGYSVSREKKESFPLTVTSAQKNPTAFYLCASSITDRATYEQYFGPGTRLTVT.

The chain has TRBV27 and TRBJ1-5; a possible D gene is TRBD1 (5 bases). The CDR3 covers 16 residues. Germline V gene data show CDR1 as MNHEY and CDR2 as SMNVEV (reference sequence). V lost 6 bases and J 7 bases, leaving 22 bases between the germline ends. CDR3 coding DNA: TGTGCCAGCAGCCCCGGGGACGTTGGTGTTAGCCAGCCCCAGCATTTT. It codes for CASSPGDVGVSQPQHF.

V and J are TRBV6-6 and TRBJ2-7; 7 bases match TRBD1. This CDR3 region has 14 residues. V shed 6 bases, J shed 4 bases, and the junction held 9 bases outside the gene matches. Germline lookup yields CDR1 MNHNY and CDR2 SVGAGI (reference sequence). In DNA form, the CDR3 reads TGTGCCAGCAGAGCCCGGGACAGAGTATACGAGCAGTACTTC. Residues: CASRARDRVYEQYF.

CDR3 sequence: CASSARLVYNEQFF. The CDR3 nucleotides are TGTGCCAGCAGTGCTCGACTAGTTTACAATGAGCAGTTCTTC. This chain connects TRBV2 to TRBJ2-1, with D maybe TRBD2 (6 bases). V lost 4 bases to trimming and J lost 4 bases, with 11 bases between them. The CDR3 sequence is 14 residues long. Germline V gene sequence: CDR1 SNHLY, CDR2 FYNNEI.

This clone was seen a single time. The chain recombines TRBV6-6 with TRBJ2-1; D gene ambiguous. The CDR3 length is 13 residues. Per germline, CDR1 MNHNY and CDR2 SVGAGI (reference sequence). V shed 5 bases and J shed 3 bases, with 8 bases lying between them. The CDR3 sequence is CASSLDFYNEQFF. The CDR3 DNA reads as TGTGCCAGCAGTCTAGACTTCTACAATGAGCAGTTCTTC.

The J gene is TRBJ2-1, the V gene TRBV10-1, with 10 bases lining up with TRBD2. The CDR3 extends over 14 amino acids. Trimming removed 8 bases from V and 6 bases from J; junction bases left unmatched: 7. Germline V gives CDR1 WNHNN, CDR2 SYGVQD (reference sequence). CDR3 region: CASRASGRANEQFF. CDR3 DNA: TGCGCCAGCCGGGCGAGCGGGAGGGCCAATGAGCAGTTCTTC.

This chain links TRBV2 with TRBJ2-1, with 14 bases identical to TRBD2. The CDR3 totals 18 residues. J gave up 4 bases and V 4 bases, and 9 bases lay outside the gene matches. CDR1 and CDR2 (germline): SNHLY, FYNNEI. CDR3 protein: CASSGGTSGRARYNEQFF. CDR3 coding DNA: TGTGCCAGCAGTGGGGGGACTAGCGGGAGAGCGAGGTACAATGAGCAGTTCTTC.

The chain carries TRBV9 and TRBJ2-1, with a possible D match to TRBD2 (5 bases). Per the germline V gene, CDR1 is SGDLS and CDR2 is YYNGEE. V lost 1 base to trimming and J lost 4 bases, with 6 bases between them. This CDR3 region has 13 residues. This CDR3 reads CASSVSGYNEQFF. The CDR3, as DNA: TGTGCCAGCAGCGTAAGCGGATACAATGAGCAGTTCTTC.

The chain combines TRBV11-3 with TRBJ2-1; TRBD2 aligns across 9 bases. V lost 5 bases to trimming and J lost 6 bases; unmatched junction nucleotides: 11. The CDR3 loop spans 16 amino acids. The germline V gene encodes CDR1 SGHNT and CDR2 YENEEA. The CDR3: CASSTRGSGSFNEQFF. For the CDR3, the DNA is TGTGCCAGCAGCACCCGTGGTAGCGGGAGTTTCAATGAGCAGTTCTTC.

CDR3 DNA sequence: TGTGCCAGCAGCTTAGCGCGTACGACGCGAGATCACTATGGCTACACCTTC. It is translated as CASSLARTTRDHYGYTF. The V and J genes are TRBV7-9 and TRBJ1-2; unclear D gene. The CDR3 is 17 amino acids. Germline V gene data show CDR1 as SEHNR and CDR2 as FQNEAQ (reference sequence). With 0 bases removed from V and 3 bases from J, the gap between germline ends came to 17 bases.

Worth noting for this clone: Other DNA sequences in this specimen translate into the identical CDR3. The chain links TRBV27 to TRBJ2-1, with D tentatively TRBD2 (5 bases). The V end was cut by 2 bases, the J end by 6 bases, with 14 bases between. The germline CDR1 and CDR2 sequences are MNHEY and SMNVEV (reference sequence). The CDR3 has 15 amino acids. CDR3: CASSLSRGSSNEQFF. Written as DNA, the CDR3 is TGTGCCAGCAGTTTAAGTCGGGGTAGTAGCAATGAGCAGTTCTTC.

J is TRBJ1-2 and V is TRBV5-1; tentatively, D is TRBD1 (6 bases). Germline V gene sequence: CDR1 SGHRS, CDR2 YFSETQ. The CDR3 runs to 15 residues. V lost 7 bases and J 7 bases, leaving 23 bases between the germline ends. The CDR3 DNA reads as TGCGCCAGCTCCCCACAGGGCGGTCAAAGTGGTGGCTACACCTTC. It translates to CASSPQGGQSGGYTF.

V gene TRBV28 combines with J gene TRBJ1-1, with 7 bases matching TRBD1. Germline V gene data show CDR1 as MDHEN and CDR2 as SYDVKM. Trimming cost V 5 bases and J 7 bases; bases outside gene matches: 7. CDR3 length equals 13 residues. The CDR3 is CASSLDRVGEAFF. CDR3 coding DNA: TGTGCCAGCAGTCTTGACAGGGTAGGTGAAGCTTTCTTT.

The rearrangement links TRBV4-1 to TRBJ2-7; 7 bases are a match to TRBD2. The CDR3 totals 15 residues. Germline V CDR1 and CDR2: MGHRA, YSYEKL. Unmatched junction bases numbered 8, after V lost 0 bases and J lost 6 bases. Here the CDR3 reads CASSQDGAGEGEQYF. The CDR3 nucleotides are TGCGCCAGCAGCCAAGATGGGGCGGGAGAGGGCGAGCAGTACTTC.